Sequencing of this T cell receptor (beta chain) was carried out in a study of blood T cell dynamics during melanoma immunotherapy. On the study more broadly: Patients with metastatic melanoma got pembrolizumab or nivolumab-ipilimumab as first-line care.

Repertoires were generated with immunoSEQ multiplex PCR, while TCRdb's copy carries only in-frame clones and drops some. In the table there are about 6,300 clones, 88% of which are singletons. Time point defined: week 3, after first cycle of checkpoint inhibitor. Germline V gene sequence: CDR1 SGHKS, CDR2 YYEKEE (reference sequence). J was trimmed by 3 bases and V by 4 bases; bases with no gene match: 4. This CDR3 region has 15 residues. The starting material was blood, obtained from a patient treated with checkpoint blockade. The rearrangement links TRBV5-5 to TRBJ2-1; 10 nucleotides agree with TRBD2. This clonotype originated in a human donor with melanoma. The CDR3 spells CASSLGLAVYNEQFF. CDR3 nucleotides: TGTGCCAGCAGCCTCGGACTAGCGGTCTACAATGAGCAGTTCTTC. The whole variable domain, remainder taken from reference TRBV5-5 and TRBJ2-1, is DAGVTQSPTHLIKTRGQQVTLRCSPISGHKSVSWYQQVLGQGPQFIFQYYEKEERGRGNFPDRFSARQFPNYSSELNVNALLLGDSALYLCASSLGLAVYNEQFFGPGTRLTVL.